At least ten counts were recorded for the clone carrying this TCR beta chain. This sample is drawn from a study of T cells in Graves' hyperthyroidism and ophthalmopathy. The investigators amplified TCR beta CDR3 regions from RNA transcripts. TCR CDR3 regions were first amplified by RT-PCR with HTBI primers. TCRdb called the multiplex PCR reads again in MiXCR, with one record for every CDR3 protein. The sample contains hundreds of thousands of distinct CDR3 sequences, approximately 14% of which appear only once. There are 13 residues in the CDR3. Trimming took 4 bases from V and 0 from J, leaving 9 bases between them. The V gene's germline CDR1 is DFQATT and CDR2 SNEGSKA (reference sequence).

The sample comprised blood. This TCR was sampled from a woman in her late teens or twenties with Graves' hyperthyroidism. V is TRBV20-1 and J is TRBJ1-2, with D perhaps TRBD1 (5 bases). CDR3 residues: CSAKSGPNYGYTF. In DNA, the CDR3 is TGCAGTGCTAAGTCAGGGCCTAACTATGGCTACACCTTC.